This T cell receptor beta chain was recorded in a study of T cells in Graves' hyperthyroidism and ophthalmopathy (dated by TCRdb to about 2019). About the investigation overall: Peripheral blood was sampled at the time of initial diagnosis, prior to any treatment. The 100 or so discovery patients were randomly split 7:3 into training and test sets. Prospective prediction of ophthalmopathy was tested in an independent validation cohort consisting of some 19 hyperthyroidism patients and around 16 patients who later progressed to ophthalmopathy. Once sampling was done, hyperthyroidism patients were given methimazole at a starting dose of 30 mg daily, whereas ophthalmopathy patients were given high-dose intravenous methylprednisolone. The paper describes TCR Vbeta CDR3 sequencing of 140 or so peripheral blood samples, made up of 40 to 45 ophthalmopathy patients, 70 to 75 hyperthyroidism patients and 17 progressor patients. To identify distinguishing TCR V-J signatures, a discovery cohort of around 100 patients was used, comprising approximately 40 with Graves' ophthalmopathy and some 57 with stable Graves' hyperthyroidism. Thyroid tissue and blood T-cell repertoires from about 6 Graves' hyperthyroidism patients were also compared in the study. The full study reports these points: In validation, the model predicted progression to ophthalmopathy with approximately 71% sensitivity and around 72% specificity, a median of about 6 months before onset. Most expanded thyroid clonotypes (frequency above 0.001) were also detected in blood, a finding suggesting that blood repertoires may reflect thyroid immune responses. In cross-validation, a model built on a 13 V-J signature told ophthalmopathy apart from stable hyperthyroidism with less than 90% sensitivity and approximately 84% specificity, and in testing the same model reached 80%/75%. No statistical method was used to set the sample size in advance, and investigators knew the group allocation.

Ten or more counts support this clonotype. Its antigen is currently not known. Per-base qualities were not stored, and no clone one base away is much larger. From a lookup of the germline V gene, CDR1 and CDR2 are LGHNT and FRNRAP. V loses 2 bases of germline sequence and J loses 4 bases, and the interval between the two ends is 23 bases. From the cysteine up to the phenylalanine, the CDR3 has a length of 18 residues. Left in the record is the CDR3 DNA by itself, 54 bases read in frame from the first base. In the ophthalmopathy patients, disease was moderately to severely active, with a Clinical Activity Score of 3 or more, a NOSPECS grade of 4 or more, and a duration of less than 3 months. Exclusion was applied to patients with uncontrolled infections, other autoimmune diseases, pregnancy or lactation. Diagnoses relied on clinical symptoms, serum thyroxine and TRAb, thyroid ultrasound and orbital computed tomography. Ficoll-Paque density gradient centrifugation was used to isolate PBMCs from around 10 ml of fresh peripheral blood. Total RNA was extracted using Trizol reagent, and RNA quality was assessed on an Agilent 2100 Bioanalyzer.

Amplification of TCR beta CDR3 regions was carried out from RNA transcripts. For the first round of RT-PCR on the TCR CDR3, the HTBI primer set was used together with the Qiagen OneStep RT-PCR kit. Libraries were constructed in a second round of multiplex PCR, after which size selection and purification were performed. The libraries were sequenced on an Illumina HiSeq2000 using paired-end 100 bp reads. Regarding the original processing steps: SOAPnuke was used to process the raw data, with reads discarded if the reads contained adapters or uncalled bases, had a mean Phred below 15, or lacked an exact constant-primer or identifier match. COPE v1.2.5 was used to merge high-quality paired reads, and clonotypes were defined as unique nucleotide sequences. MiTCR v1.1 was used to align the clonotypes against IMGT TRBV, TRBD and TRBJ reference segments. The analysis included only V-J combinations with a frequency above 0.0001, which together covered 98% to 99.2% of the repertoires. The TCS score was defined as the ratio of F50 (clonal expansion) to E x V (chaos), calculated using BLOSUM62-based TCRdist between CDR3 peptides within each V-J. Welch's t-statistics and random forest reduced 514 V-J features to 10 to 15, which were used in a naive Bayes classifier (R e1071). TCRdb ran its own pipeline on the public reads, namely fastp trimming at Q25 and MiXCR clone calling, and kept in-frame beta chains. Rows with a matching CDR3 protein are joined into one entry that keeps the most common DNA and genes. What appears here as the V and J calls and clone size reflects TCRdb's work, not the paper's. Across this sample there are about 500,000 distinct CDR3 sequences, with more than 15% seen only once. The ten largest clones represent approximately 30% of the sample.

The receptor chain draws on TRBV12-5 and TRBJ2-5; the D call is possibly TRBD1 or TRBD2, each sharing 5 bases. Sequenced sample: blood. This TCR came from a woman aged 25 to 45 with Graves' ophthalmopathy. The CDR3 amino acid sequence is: CASGLPRAEGPGAETQYF. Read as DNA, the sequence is TGTGCTAGTGGTTTGCCTCGAGCCGAGGGCCCCGGGGCAGAGACCCAGTACTTC.